The T cell receptor beta chain described here comes from a study of radiotherapy plus CTLA-4 blockade in lung cancer. Clones were sequenced by immunoSEQ multiplex PCR, and TCRdb holds only the in-frame ones, with some missing. The sample comprises around 38,000 clones, about 86% of which are singletons, and 20% to 25% rests with the top ten. Germline V gene lookup returns CDR1 SGHAT and CDR2 FQNNGV. V gave up 5 bases and J gave up 6 bases, with 20 bases separating them. This CDR3 is 16 amino acids long. The V gene is TRBV11-2, the J gene TRBJ1-5, with D tentatively TRBD1 (5 bases). The sequence was obtained from a human donor with non-small cell lung cancer whose response to radiotherapy plus ipilimumab could not be evaluated. The sequences come from peripheral blood, collected from a patient treated with radiotherapy plus ipilimumab. CDR3 nucleotides: TGTGCCAGCAGCCCCTCCGGGACCTCGGGAGGTCAGCCCCAGCATTTT. It specifies CASSPSGTSGGQPQHF.